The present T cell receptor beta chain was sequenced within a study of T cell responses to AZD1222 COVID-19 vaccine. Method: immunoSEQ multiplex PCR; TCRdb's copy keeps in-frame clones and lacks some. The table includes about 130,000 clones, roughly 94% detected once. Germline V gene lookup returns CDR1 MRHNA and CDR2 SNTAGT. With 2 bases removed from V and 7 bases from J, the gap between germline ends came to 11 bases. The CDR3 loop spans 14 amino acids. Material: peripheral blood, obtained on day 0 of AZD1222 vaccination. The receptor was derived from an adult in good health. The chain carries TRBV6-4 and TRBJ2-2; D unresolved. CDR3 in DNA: TGTGCCAGCAGTGACCTCAACCCTGGCGGGGAGCTGTTTTTT. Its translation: CASSDLNPGGELFF.